These 29 T cell receptor beta chains share one sample of origin, sequenced in a study of beta chain features in type 1 diabetes (dated by TCRdb to 2017 to 2018). Libraries were built with the immunoSEQ multiplex PCR assay. All of the isolated RNA was reverse transcribed with the High Capacity cDNA Reverse Transcription Kit, so expressed TCRB transcripts were sequenced. TCRdb re-hosts the immuneACCESS table, in-frame sequences only. Its copies lack some clones; in the studies checked, an unresolved V gene accounts for under half of them, and the cause for the rest is not known. The sample table holds about 210,000 clones, of which about a tenth were seen once. Approximately 1.4% of the sample rests with the top ten. The material sequenced was central memory CD4+ T cells from blood. Receptors originate from a man younger than 35 in good health.

This sequence joins TRBV6-6 and TRBJ2-4; unclear D gene. The CDR3 runs 15 residues. Germline V lookup: CDR1 MNHNY, CDR2 SVGAGI (reference sequence). Between the trimmed V and J ends, which lost 6 bases and 0 bases, there was a span of 12 bases. CDR3 protein: CASSTKILAKNIQYF. The CDR3 bases are TGTGCCAGCAGCACCAAGATCCTAGCCAAAAACATTCAGTACTTC.

This clone was counted a few times. CDR3 residues: CASSFTPGTGVTDTQYF. The DNA for the CDR3 is TGTGCCAGCAGTTTTACTCCCGGGACAGGGGTCACAGATACGCAGTATTTT. This chain links TRBV27 with TRBJ2-3; 10 nucleotides match TRBD1. This CDR3 spans 17 amino acids. The ends lost 3 bases at V and 2 bases at J; junction bases unmatched: 8. Germline CDR1 is MNHEY and CDR2 is SMNVEV (reference sequence).

V is TRBV29-1 and J is TRBJ2-3; 7 bases match TRBD2. CDR1 is SQVTM and CDR2 is ANQGSEA in the germline V gene. V shed 8 bases and J 3 bases; nucleotides not matched to a gene: 8. The CDR3 sequence is 13 residues long. The CDR3 sequence: CSRRGEGTDTQYF. The DNA of the CDR3 is TGCAGCCGACGGGGGGAAGGGACAGATACGCAGTATTTT.

There are a few counts of this clone. This chain links TRBV6-7 with TRBJ2-5; D not resolved. TRBV6-7 falls under the ORF class, with uncertain function. Trimming removed 0 bases from V and 5 bases from J, with 10 bases in between. The CDR3 totals 14 residues. The CDR3 bases are TGTGCCAGCAGTTACTCGCCTTTGACGGAGACCCAGTACTTC. This gives the protein CASSYSPLTETQYF.

In its sample, this clone was seen many times. The chain employs TRBV29-1 and TRBJ2-6; D gene uncertain. Trimming removed 5 bases at V and 0 bases at J, with 8 bases between. Germline values: CDR1 SQVTM, CDR2 ANQGSEA. The CDR3 totals 14 residues. The CDR3 DNA reads as TGCAGCGTTTCAGGCGGCTCTGGGGCCAACGTCCTGACTTTC. This codes for CSVSGGSGANVLTF.

The chain joins TRBV4-1 to TRBJ2-7, with TRBD2 matching over 8 bases. Germline trimming cut 3 bases from V and 2 bases from J; bases unmatched to any gene: 12. CDR3 size: 17 residues. Per the germline V gene, CDR1 is MGHRA and CDR2 is YSYEKL. CDR3 DNA: TGCGCCAGCAGCCAGGAACCTTGGGGTAGCGGGGCCTACGAGCAGTACTTC. It translates to CASSQEPWGSGAYEQYF.

This clone was counted only a few times. The CDR3 DNA is TGTGCCAGCAGCGGACAGGGGCCCCAGGATAGCACAGATACGCAGTATTTT. Translating it yields CASSGQGPQDSTDTQYF. The J gene is TRBJ2-3, the V gene TRBV7-9, with 9 bases aligning to TRBD1. Trimming removed 5 bases from V and 0 bases from J; junction bases left unmatched: 9. This CDR3 is 17 amino acids long. Germline CDR1 and CDR2: SEHNR and FQNEAQ (reference sequence).

This clone was picked up a small number of times. The chain is built from TRBV25-1 and TRBJ1-4, with D unclear. Between the trimmed V and J ends, which lost 3 bases and 5 bases, there was a span of 7 bases. CDR3 size: 13 residues. Germline V gives CDR1 MGHDK, CDR2 SYGVNS. Written as DNA, the CDR3 is TGTGCCAGCAGTGACAGATGGAATGAAAAACTGTTTTTT. Its protein is CASSDRWNEKLFF. Complete variable domain (other parts from reference TRBV25-1 and TRBJ1-4): EADIYQTPRYLVIGTGKKITLECSQTMGHDKMYWYQQDPGMELHLIHYSYGVNSTEKGDLSSESTVSRIRTEHFPLTLESARPSHTSQYLCASSDRWNEKLFFGSGTQLSVL.

This clone was found a few times. The chain employs TRBV4-1 and TRBJ2-5, with 9 nucleotides matching TRBD1. This CDR3 is 15 amino acids long. Germline V gene data show CDR1 as MGHRA and CDR2 as YSYEKL. V lost 4 bases, J lost 5 bases, and 8 bases stayed unmatched. For the CDR3, the DNA is TGCGCCAGCAGCCTAGGGACAGGGCGGTGGGAGACCCAGTACTTC. Its protein is CASSLGTGRWETQYF.

The rearrangement links TRBV4-3 to TRBJ2-3; D unresolved. CDR1 LGHNA and CDR2 YSLEER come from the germline V gene. The CDR3 runs to 13 residues. Trimming pared 6 bases from V and 6 bases from J, leaving 13 bases between. The CDR3 sequence: CASRRLPEDTQYF. The CDR3 DNA follows: TGCGCCAGCAGACGCCTTCCAGAGGATACGCAGTATTTT.

The rearrangement links TRBV29-1 to TRBJ2-5, with a possible D match to TRBD2 (6 bases). Germline-derived CDR1 and CDR2 are SQVTM and ANQGSEA. The CDR3 has 11 amino acids. V lost 7 bases to trimming and J lost 2 bases, with 8 bases between them. In DNA, the CDR3 is TGCAGCGGTGGGGGGCAAGAGACCCAGTACTTC. It encodes CSGGGQETQYF.

The V and J genes are TRBV21-1 and TRBJ2-7; TRBD2 is the table's D call and was not checked against the DNA. TRBV21-1 is a pseudogene locus. The CDR3 is 14 residues long. The CDR3 spells CASSNLVSPYEQYF. The CDR3 region has the DNA TGTGCCAGCAGCAACCTGGTTAGCCCCTACGAGCAGTACTTC.

The chain has TRBV29-1 and TRBJ2-7; D is perhaps TRBD1 (6 bases). The germline V and J ends were trimmed by 6 bases and 4 bases, with 13 bases remaining between them. This CDR3 contains 12 residues. Germline V gene sequence: CDR1 SQVTM, CDR2 ANQGSEA. The CDR3 loop is CSVMKTGYEQYF. The DNA for the CDR3 is TGCAGCGTAATGAAAACAGGGTACGAGCAGTACTTC.

To note about this clone: This same CDR3 is encoded by further DNA sequences in the sample. The chain employs TRBV6-1 and TRBJ1-4; 10 bases map to TRBD1. The ends lost 6 bases at V and 7 bases at J; junction bases unmatched: 5. The CDR3 consists of 14 residues. The germline CDR1 and CDR2 sequences are MNHNS and SASEGT. CDR3 in amino acids: CASRRGQGSEKLFF. The DNA of the CDR3 is TGTGCCAGCAGAAGGGGACAGGGGTCTGAAAAACTGTTTTTT.

Only a few counts were recorded for this clone. This rearrangement joins TRBV27 to TRBJ2-3, with no clear D. The length of the CDR3 is 15 residues. Germline CDR1 and CDR2: MNHEY and SMNVEV (reference sequence). V was shortened by 2 bases and J by 3 bases, with 12 bases between the two germline ends. CDR3 bases: TGTGCCAGCAGTTTACTCGCCCCCCGGACAGATACGCAGTATTTT. It encodes CASSLLAPRTDTQYF.

This clone has more than one count but fewer than ten. The identical CDR3 is also encoded by other nucleotide sequences in the sample. V and J are TRBV30 and TRBJ1-4, with D tentatively TRBD1 (6 bases). CDR3 length equals 14 residues. The V end was cut by 0 bases, the J end by 5 bases, with 10 bases between. CDR1 is GTSNPN, CDR2 SVGIG, per germline (reference sequence). The CDR3 loop is CAWSVLGQNEKLFF. The CDR3 coding sequence is TGTGCCTGGAGTGTACTCGGACAGAATGAAAAACTGTTTTTT.

The V and J genes are TRBV6-1 and TRBJ1-5; D is unclear. CDR1 is MNHNS, CDR2 SASEGT, per germline. Between the trimmed V and J ends, which lost 3 bases and 9 bases, there was a span of 12 bases. The CDR3 has 13 amino acids. The CDR3 nucleotides read TGTGCCAGCAGTGACGGACTCGATCGGCCCCAGCATTTT. It encodes CASSDGLDRPQHF.

A few counts support this clone. CDR3 nucleotides: TGTGCCAGTAGTGTCCAGGGGGCTAGGAGCACTGAAGCTTTCTTT. Translating gives CASSVQGARSTEAFF. The chain employs TRBV19 and TRBJ1-1; 8 bases agree with TRBD1. The J segment lost 4 bases and the V segment lost 5 bases, leaving 9 bases of the junction unmatched. This CDR3 spans 15 amino acids. Germline-derived CDR1 and CDR2 are LNHDA and SQIVND (reference sequence).

The chain couples TRBV30 to TRBJ2-3, with D possibly being TRBD1 (5 bases). V was pared by 0 bases and J by 8 bases, with 12 bases between. This CDR3 is built from 13 residues. Looked up from germline, CDR1 is GTSNPN and CDR2 is SVGIG (reference sequence). CDR3 coding DNA: TGTGCCTGGAGTGTAAAGGGGTCGGGTACGCAGTATTTT. Its translation: CAWSVKGSGTQYF.

The V and J genes are TRBV19 and TRBJ2-6; tentatively, D is TRBD2 (5 bases). CDR3 size: 13 residues. V lost 6 bases to trimming and J lost 4 bases, with 7 bases between them. CDR1 and CDR2 from the germline V gene are LNHDA and SQIVND (reference sequence). CDR3 bases: TGTGCCAGTAGCGGGAACGGGGCCAACGTCCTGACTTTC. Translation: CASSGNGANVLTF.

The V call is TRBV4-3, the J call TRBJ1-5; D gene ambiguous. CDR1 LGHNA and CDR2 YSLEER come from the germline V gene. The CDR3 has 14 residues. Trimming stripped 0 bases from V and 3 bases from J, with 6 bases between. Here the CDR3 reads CASSQDFLNQPQHF. The DNA for the CDR3 is TGCGCCAGCAGCCAAGATTTTCTCAATCAGCCCCAGCATTTT.

This clone was seen a handful of times. This chain joins TRBV7-9 and TRBJ2-5; 11 bases fit TRBD2. The end of the DNA aligns better with TRBJ2-7, so the J call may be wrong. Germline CDR1 and CDR2: SEHNR and FQNEAQ (reference sequence). This CDR3 is built from 15 residues. For the CDR3, the DNA is TGTGCCAGCATCCCGGGGCTAGCGGGAGGCTACGAGCAGTACTTC. Translated, it gives CASIPGLAGGYEQYF.

J is TRBJ2-1 and V is TRBV5-1; 8 positions agree with TRBD2. Germline V gene sequence: CDR1 SGHRS, CDR2 YFSETQ. J was trimmed by 10 bases and V by 0 bases; bases with no gene match: 9. There are 15 residues in the CDR3. This CDR3 reads CASSLALASGREQFF. DNA for the CDR3: TGCGCCAGCAGCTTGGCGTTGGCTAGCGGGCGGGAGCAGTTCTTC.

This clone was counted only a few times. The chain couples TRBV15 to TRBJ2-3, with no clear D. CDR1 is LNHNV and CDR2 is YYDKDF in the germline V gene (reference sequence). V shed 2 bases and J shed 3 bases, with 9 bases lying between them. This CDR3 comprises 14 residues. CDR3 sequence: CATSRLEETDTQYF. Written as DNA, the CDR3 is TGTGCCACCAGCAGACTTGAGGAAACAGATACGCAGTATTTT. Full variable domain (remainder filled in from reference TRBV15 and TRBJ2-3): DAMVIQNPRYQVTQFGKPVTLSCSQTLNHNVMYWYQQKSSQAPKLLFHYYDKDFNNEADTPDNFQSRRPNTSFCFLDIRSPGLGDTAMYLCATSRLEETDTQYFGPGTRLTVL.

The V call is TRBV20-1, the J call TRBJ2-7; 7 nucleotides align to TRBD2. Germline V gene sequence: CDR1 DFQATT, CDR2 SNEGSKA (reference sequence). After removal of 0 bases from V and 13 bases from J, the junction contained 6 bases not matched to a gene. The CDR3 is 11 amino acids. CDR3 amino acids: CSARDAEREYF. CDR3 sequence (DNA): TGCAGTGCTAGAGATGCCGAGCGGGAATACTTC.

This chain links TRBV9 with TRBJ2-5; TRBD1 or TRBD2 may be the D gene (6 bases each). V gave up 4 bases and J gave up 5 bases, with 21 bases separating them. CDR1 SGDLS and CDR2 YYNGEE come from the germline V gene. The CDR3 has 16 amino acids. The CDR3 protein is CASSPHGGASGETQYF. The DNA for the CDR3 is TGTGCCAGCAGCCCCCACGGGGGCGCTTCCGGGGAGACCCAGTACTTC.

This clone was recorded once. The rearrangement joins TRBV4-1 to TRBJ1-2; TRBD1 matches 9 bases. CDR3 length equals 15 residues. The junction had 9 bases not matched to a gene; V was cut back by 4 bases and J by 6 bases. The germline V gene encodes CDR1 MGHRA and CDR2 YSYEKL. The CDR3 sequence is CASSLRDRDFDGYTF. Written as DNA, the CDR3 is TGCGCCAGCAGCCTCCGGGACAGGGACTTCGATGGCTACACCTTC.

The chain combines TRBV19 with TRBJ1-5; D is ambiguous. V was pared by 6 bases and J by 9 bases, with 18 bases between. The CDR3 is made up of 14 amino acids. The germline V gene encodes CDR1 LNHDA and CDR2 SQIVND (reference sequence). In DNA form, the CDR3 reads TGTGCCAGTAGCCCCGATAGTACGAGAGTGCCCCAGCATTTT. Translation: CASSPDSTRVPQHF.

This chain connects TRBV6-6 to TRBJ1-1, with a weak D call TRBD1 (6 bases). CDR1 is MNHNY and CDR2 is SVGAGI in the germline V gene (reference sequence). The CDR3 loop spans 12 amino acids. Trimming took 8 bases from V and 11 from J, leaving 18 bases between them. CDR3 amino acids: CASRGPGPDAFF. CDR3 nucleotide sequence: TGTGCCAGCCGGGGGCCAGGGCCGGATGCTTTCTTT.